The 10 T cell receptor beta chains below were found in one sample sequenced in a study of shared clonotypes between healthy human individuals. Here immunoSEQ multiplex PCR was the method, and the copy in TCRdb shows in-frame clones only, minus some. In the table there are almost 700,000 clones, 92% of which are singletons. CD45RO negativity and positive selection for CCR7 defined naive CD8 cells, a population that excluded terminally differentiated effector memory CD45RA+ cells. Sequenced sample: naive CD8+ T cells sorted from blood. These receptors were collected from a man between 25 and 39 years old in good health.

This chain uses TRBV18 with TRBJ2-3; D remains ambiguous. The ends were cut back, 2 bases at V and 1 base at J, with 10 bases in the middle. Germline V gene data show CDR1 as KGHSH and CDR2 as LQKENI. CDR3 size: 15 residues. The CDR3 DNA reads as TGTGCCAGCTCACCAGCTGGGTATGGCACAGATACGCAGTATTTT. Translation: CASSPAGYGTDTQYF.

This rearrangement joins TRBV10-3 to TRBJ2-2, with a possible D match to TRBD1 (6 bases). Trimming shortened V by 4 bases and J by 3 bases, and 12 bases separated the two germline ends. This CDR3 comprises 15 residues. CDR1 and CDR2 from the germline V gene are ENHRY and SYGVKD. This CDR3 reads CAISADSGDTGELFF. DNA of the CDR3: TGTGCCATCAGTGCTGATTCAGGGGACACCGGGGAGCTGTTTTTT.

CDR3 DNA: TGTGCCAGCAGCCCCGGCGTGGGGGCGATGGCACGAGATACGCAGTATTTT. Translation gives CASSPGVGAMARDTQYF. V is TRBV9 and J is TRBJ2-3; the D gene is possibly TRBD1 (6 bases). Trimming removed 4 bases at V and 5 bases at J, with 23 bases between. CDR1 is SGDLS, CDR2 YYNGEE, per germline. The CDR3 has 17 residues. Looking up the rest from reference TRBV9 and TRBJ2-3 gives the full variable domain: DSGVTQTPKHLITATGQRVTLRCSPRSGDLSVYWYQQSLDQGLQFLIQYYNGEERAKGNILERFSAQQFPDLHSELNLSSLELGDSALYFCASSPGVGAMARDTQYFGPGTRLTVL.

A single count supports this clone. V usage is TRBV7-2 and J usage is TRBJ2-3, with D perhaps matching TRBD2 (6 bases). V lost 5 bases, J lost 3 bases, and 12 bases lay in between. Germline loops: CDR1 SGHTA, CDR2 FQGNSA. The CDR3 length is 14 residues. The CDR3 loop reads CASSLGSLTDTQYF. The CDR3, as DNA: TGTGCCAGCAGCCTCGGGAGCCTTACAGATACGCAGTATTTT.

Here the CDR3 reads CASSQEQGISNEQFF. The DNA of the CDR3 is TGCGCCAGCAGCCAAGAACAGGGCATTTCGAATGAGCAGTTCTTC. The chain uses TRBV4-1 and TRBJ2-1; a weak D match, TRBD1 (6 bases). The CDR3 sequence is 15 residues long. The V gene's germline CDR1 is MGHRA and CDR2 YSYEKL. With 0 bases removed from V and 7 bases from J, the gap between germline ends came to 13 bases.

This clone was seen more than once but under ten times. The chain links TRBV29-1 to TRBJ2-2; D gene uncertain. This CDR3 comprises 15 residues. Deletions cut 6 bases from V and 4 bases from J, with 18 bases between. Germline assignment: CDR1 SQVTM and CDR2 ANQGSEA. The CDR3 loop reads CSVRRTRATTGELFF. In DNA, the CDR3 is TGCAGCGTACGACGGACCCGAGCTACCACCGGGGAGCTGTTTTTT.

CDR3 loop: CASSGYSGRTYNEQFF. The CDR3 DNA is TGTGCCAGCAGCGGTTATAGCGGGAGGACCTACAATGAGCAGTTCTTC. The J gene is TRBJ2-1, the V gene TRBV7-9; the match to TRBD2 covers 10 bases. CDR3 length: 16 amino acids. The V gene end was trimmed by 5 bases and the J gene end by 2 bases; junction bases not matched to a gene: 6. Germline CDR1 and CDR2: SEHNR and FQNEAQ (reference sequence).

The CDR3 sequence is CASSLERVDEQYF. The CDR3 coding sequence is TGCGCCAGCAGCTTGGAAAGGGTCGACGAGCAGTACTTC. The V call is TRBV5-1, the J call TRBJ2-7; D unclear. The CDR3 totals 13 residues. Between the trimmed V and J ends, which lost 0 bases and 5 bases, there was a span of 9 bases. Germline V CDR1 and CDR2: SGHRS, YFSETQ.

The V call is TRBV4-1, the J call TRBJ2-7, with no clear D. CDR1 and CDR2 from the germline V gene are MGHRA and YSYEKL. The CDR3 runs 13 residues. The V end lost 0 bases, the J end lost 3 bases, and 6 bases lay between the germline ends. The CDR3 sequence: CASSQEQRYEQYF. CDR3 nucleotides: TGCGCCAGCAGCCAAGAACAGCGCTACGAGCAGTACTTC.

The V gene is TRBV28, the J gene TRBJ1-1, with a weak D call TRBD1 (6 bases). The CDR3 sequence is 14 residues long. V was trimmed by 3 bases and J by 4 bases, leaving 12 bases between them. The V gene's germline CDR1 is MDHEN and CDR2 SYDVKM. In DNA form, the CDR3 reads TGTGCCAGCAGTTTTCAGGGGAGGGCCACTGAAGCTTTCTTT. Translation: CASSFQGRATEAFF. Using reference TRBV28 and TRBJ1-1 for the parts outside the CDR3, the full variable domain is DVKVTQSSRYLVKRTGEKVFLECVQDMDHENMFWYRQDPGLGLRLIYFSYDVKMKEKGDIPEGYSVSREKKERFSLILESASTNQTSMYLCASSFQGRATEAFFGQGTRLTVV.